The rows below give T cell receptor beta chains drawn from one sample of a study of shared clonotypes between healthy human individuals. Profiling relied on immunoSEQ multiplex PCR, and the TCRdb table lists in-frame clones only, not all of them. The repertoire consists of 1,500,000 or so clones, with just under 99% occurring once and the leading ten covering approximately 0.38%. Sequenced input: naive CD4+ T cells sorted from blood. The receptor source for this set is a man aged 25-40 years in good health. Each CDR3 is given with its conserved first and last residue. Each record gives: D gene, J gene, CDR3 length, V gene, clone size, CDR3 DNA, CDR3 protein. D genes are given only for firm matches. Size tells how often a clone was seen (once, few, many) or the class of an expanded clone, and some rows leave it out.

>-|TRBJ2-3|15|TRBV9|-
TGTGCCAGCAGCGTCCTAGTAGGGGGCACAGATACGCAGTATTTT
CASSVLVGGTDTQYF
>-|TRBJ2-7|13|TRBV7-9|-
TGTGCCAGCACGGGAGTGGGCACCTACGAGCAGTACTTC
CASTGVGTYEQYF
>-|TRBJ2-7|15|TRBV11-2|-
TGTGCCAGCAGCTTAGCTCTGGGAGCCTCCTACGAGCAGTACTTC
CASSLALGASYEQYF
>TRBD2|TRBJ2-1|22|TRBV9|-
TGTGCCAGCAGCGTCCACCCACCGGATAGCGGGAGGTTTGGGAGCTCCTACAATGAGCAGTTCTTC
CASSVHPPDSGRFGSSYNEQFF
>-|TRBJ2-2|13|TRBV9|-
TGTGCCAGCAGCGAGAGCAACACCGGGGAGCTGTTTTTT
CASSESNTGELFF
>-|TRBJ1-4|14|TRBV5-1|-
TGCGCCAGCAGCCGGGACACTGTTAATGAAAAACTGTTTTTT
CASSRDTVNEKLFF
>TRBD2|TRBJ2-7|16|TRBV28|-
TGTGCCAGCAGTTTGCCCCCGGGGGGACCGACCTACGAGCAGTACTTC
CASSLPPGGPTYEQYF
>-|TRBJ1-1|15|TRBV11-2|-
TGTGCCAGCAGCTTAATAGGGTCCGTGAACACTGAAGCTTTCTTT
CASSLIGSVNTEAFF
>-|TRBJ1-5|13|TRBV29-1|-
TGCAGCGTTGTGGAAGATAGCAATCAGCCCCAGCATTTT
CSVVEDSNQPQHF
>TRBD2|TRBJ2-5|16|TRBV7-9|-
TGTGCCAGCAGCTTAGCCAGGACTAGCGGGAGACAGACCCAGTACTTC
CASSLARTSGRQTQYF
>TRBD2|TRBJ2-5|17|TRBV4-1|once
TGCGCCAGCAGCCAAGCGGGGATGGCGGGAGGGAAGGAGACCCAGTACTTC
CASSQAGMAGGKETQYF
>-|TRBJ1-2|16|TRBV7-9|-
TGTGCCAGCAGCTTAGAGGCAGGGGTCGGTCTCTCTGGCTACACCTTC
CASSLEAGVGLSGYTF
>-|TRBJ1-3|11|TRBV6-1|-
TGTGCCAGCGAACTCGGAAACACCATATATTTT
CASELGNTIYF
>-|TRBJ1-1|14|TRBV7-9|-
TGTGCCAGCAGCTTAGGATTGACGAACACTGAAGCTTTCTTT
CASSLGLTNTEAFF
>-|TRBJ1-4|16|TRBV18|-
TGTGCCAGCTCACCACTACCCCGGGCCGTTAATGAAAAACTGTTTTTT
CASSPLPRAVNEKLFF
>TRBD2|TRBJ2-7|16|TRBV7-8|-
TGTGCCAGCAGCTTTCCCGAGCGGGAGGTATCCTACGAGCAGTACTTC
CASSFPEREVSYEQYF
>TRBD1|TRBJ1-2|16|TRBV7-2|-
TGTGCCAGCAGCTTATTGGAGGGGGCATCTAACTATGGCTACACCTTC
CASSLLEGASNYGYTF
>TRBD1|TRBJ2-6|15|TRBV27|-
TGTGCCAGCCGCAGGGGGCTAGCAGGGGCCAACGTCCTGACTTTC
CASRRGLAGANVLTF